The 30 T cell receptor beta chains listed next were all sequenced from one sample in a study of blood T cell repertoires in COVID-19 (dated by TCRdb to 2018 to 2021). The library was obtained by the immunoSEQ multiplex PCR assay. The clones in this table, taken by TCRdb from immuneACCESS, are in-frame only. Not every clone is retained; where verified, under half of the shortfall comes from an unresolved V gene, and the cause of the rest is unknown. The sample table records hundreds of thousands of clones; approximately 90% of these occur just once. Under 2.5% of the sample lies in the top ten. The sequenced material came from PBMCs or T cells enriched from blood (not recorded which). Source of these receptors: a woman aged 18-29 years who had recovered from COVID-19.

The chain recombines TRBV7-9 with TRBJ2-7; D perhaps matches TRBD1 (6 bases). This CDR3 region has 15 residues. The V end lost 3 bases, the J end lost 2 bases, and 14 bases lay between the germline ends. CDR1 is SEHNR, CDR2 FQNEAQ, per germline (reference sequence). Here the CDR3 DNA reads TGTGCCAGCAGCTTCATACAGGGTACTACCTACGAGCAGTACTTC. This codes for CASSFIQGTTYEQYF.

V usage is TRBV7-8 and J usage is TRBJ2-2, with 8 nucleotides matching TRBD2. The CDR3 has 16 residues. The junction had 11 bases not matched to a gene; V was cut back by 5 bases and J by 6 bases. Germline CDR1 reads SGHVS; CDR2 reads FQNEAQ. The CDR3 protein is CASSPWVAGGPGELFF. The CDR3 nucleotides are TGTGCCAGCAGCCCCTGGGTGGCGGGGGGCCCCGGGGAGCTGTTTTTT.

The genes are TRBV7-2 and TRBJ1-1; D ambiguous. The length of the CDR3 is 13 residues. Germline V lookup: CDR1 SGHTA, CDR2 FQGNSA. V gave up 4 bases and J gave up 1 base, with 7 bases separating them. CDR3 sequence reads: CASSSQANTEAFF. The CDR3, as DNA: TGTGCCAGCAGCTCCCAAGCGAACACTGAAGCTTTCTTT. The whole variable domain, filled in from reference TRBV7-2 and TRBJ1-1, reads GAGVSQSPSNKVTEKGKDVELRCDPISGHTALYWYRQSLGQGLEFLIYFQGNSAPDKSGLPSDRFSAERTGGSVSTLTIQRTQQEDSAVYLCASSSQANTEAFFGQGTRLTVV.

This sequence joins TRBV5-4 and TRBJ1-1, with TRBD1 identical over 7 bases. CDR1 SGHNT and CDR2 YYREEE come from the germline V gene (reference sequence). The V gene end was trimmed by 5 bases and the J gene end by 0 bases; junction bases not matched to a gene: 10. The CDR3 totals 16 residues. The CDR3 region is CASRPRDSYMNTEAFF. CDR3 nucleotides: TGTGCCAGCAGGCCACGGGACAGCTACATGAACACTGAAGCTTTCTTT.

The V call is TRBV6-5, the J call TRBJ2-7; 7 bases are shared with TRBD2. Germline lookup yields CDR1 MNHEY and CDR2 SVGAGI. V trimming: 0 bases; J trimming: 3 bases; junction bases outside the gene matches: 8. The CDR3 loop spans 16 amino acids. CDR3 protein: CASSYSTGGSGYEQYF. DNA for the CDR3: TGTGCCAGCAGTTACTCGACGGGGGGATCCGGCTACGAGCAGTACTTC.

The chain joins TRBV7-9 to TRBJ2-3; TRBD2 aligns across 11 bases. J lost 3 bases, V lost 1 base, and 3 bases had no gene match. Per germline, CDR1 SEHNR and CDR2 FQNEAQ (reference sequence). CDR3 length: 16 amino acids. CDR3 sequence (DNA): TGTGCCAGCAGCTTAGGACTAGCGGGGCCAACAGATACGCAGTATTTT. It codes for CASSLGLAGPTDTQYF.

V is TRBV19 and J is TRBJ1-2; the D is unclear. This CDR3 region has 12 residues. Trimming shortened V by 4 bases and J by 3 bases, and 6 bases separated the two germline ends. The V gene's germline CDR1 is LNHDA and CDR2 SQIVND (reference sequence). The CDR3 DNA sequence: TGTGCCAGTAGTAACACCTACTATGGCTACACCTTC. Its protein is CASSNTYYGYTF.

The chain combines TRBV19 with TRBJ1-5; maybe TRBD1 (6 bases). Germline V gene data show CDR1 as LNHDA and CDR2 as SQIVND (reference sequence). V was trimmed by 5 bases and J by 5 bases, leaving 13 bases between them. The CDR3 covers 14 residues. In DNA form, the CDR3 reads TGTGCCAGTAGTCCCATCGCAGGGGATCAGCCCCAGCATTTT. The encoded protein is CASSPIAGDQPQHF.

The chain combines TRBV5-1 with TRBJ2-1; tentatively, D is TRBD2 (6 bases). From germline, CDR1 is SGHRS and CDR2 YFSETQ. The CDR3 runs 14 residues. Trimming pared 0 bases from V and 4 bases from J, leaving 8 bases between. As DNA, the CDR3 is TGCGCCAGCAGCTTGGAGGCGGGATACAATGAGCAGTTCTTC. Amino acids: CASSLEAGYNEQFF.

The chain recombines TRBV10-3 with TRBJ1-2; 9 bases line up with TRBD1. The ends lost 4 bases at V and 3 bases at J; junction bases unmatched: 6. Germline values: CDR1 ENHRY, CDR2 SYGVKD. The CDR3 length is 15 residues. CDR3 in amino acids: CAISATRDRDYGYTF. The CDR3 nucleotides are TGTGCCATCAGTGCGACCCGGGACAGGGACTATGGCTACACCTTC.

The chain has TRBV6-5 and TRBJ1-2; D ambiguous. Germline V gene data show CDR1 as MNHEY and CDR2 as SVGAGI. V was shortened by 10 bases and J by 1 base, with 16 bases between the two germline ends. This CDR3 has 14 residues. DNA of the CDR3: TGTGCCACTTCTCGACACGCCTTTAACTATGGCTACACCTTC. Translation: CATSRHAFNYGYTF.

V is TRBV2 and J is TRBJ1-2; D is unresolved. Trimming stripped 1 base from V and 3 bases from J, with 6 bases between. This CDR3 spans 13 amino acids. Germline lookup yields CDR1 SNHLY and CDR2 FYNNEI. The CDR3 loop is CASSEGQYYGYTF. For the CDR3, the DNA is TGTGCCAGCAGTGAAGGGCAGTACTATGGCTACACCTTC.

The V and J genes are TRBV18 and TRBJ2-7; 7 nucleotides agree with TRBD2. This CDR3 contains 14 residues. Trimming removed 5 bases from V and 3 bases from J; junction bases left unmatched: 7. From germline, CDR1 is KGHSH and CDR2 LQKENI. CDR3 nucleotides: TGTGCCAGCTCATCCGGGACTACCAACTACGAGCAGTACTTC. It is translated as CASSSGTTNYEQYF.

Turning to this clone: Within the sample, other DNA sequences also encode this same CDR3. The chain links TRBV6-4 to TRBJ2-1; TRBD2 is a possible D gene (6 bases). Deletions cut 0 bases from V and 1 base from J, with 7 bases between. The CDR3 length is 15 residues. Per germline, CDR1 MRHNA and CDR2 SNTAGT. The CDR3 coding sequence is TGTGCCAGCAGTGACTCTAGCGGATCCTACAATGAGCAGTTCTTC. Translated: CASSDSSGSYNEQFF.

This CDR3 is CASSLGGTNTGELFF. CDR3 sequence (DNA): TGTGCCAGTAGTTTGGGGGGGACCAACACCGGGGAGCTGTTTTTT. This rearrangement joins TRBV19 to TRBJ2-2; TRBD2 matches at 7 bases. The CDR3 is made up of 15 amino acids. Germline V gene lookup returns CDR1 LNHDA and CDR2 SQIVND (reference sequence). The V segment lost 5 bases and the J segment 2 bases; nucleotides outside the gene matches: 5. The variable domain in full, completed from reference TRBV19 and TRBJ2-2, reads DGGITQSPKYLFRKEGQNVTLSCEQNLNHDAMYWYRQDPGQGLRLIYYSQIVNDFQKGDIAEGYSVSREKKESFPLTVTSAQKNPTAFYLCASSLGGTNTGELFFGEGSRLTVL.

The rearrangement joins TRBV6-5 to TRBJ2-2; a weak D match, TRBD1 (6 bases). CDR3 length equals 15 residues. Germline V gives CDR1 MNHEY, CDR2 SVGAGI. The germline V and J ends were trimmed by 5 bases and 9 bases, with 19 bases remaining between them. The CDR3 protein is CASSMLYQGCWELFF. CDR3 nucleotide sequence: TGTGCCAGCAGTATGCTCTATCAGGGGTGTTGGGAGCTGTTTTTT.

The chain recombines TRBV19 with TRBJ1-1; D gene uncertain. The germline V gene has CDR1 LNHDA and CDR2 SQIVND (reference sequence). CDR3 length: 13 amino acids. Trimming took 6 bases from V and 4 from J, leaving 12 bases between them. This chain's CDR3 is CASSSGWATEAFF. In DNA form, the CDR3 reads TGTGCCAGTAGCTCTGGGTGGGCCACTGAAGCTTTCTTT. The entire variable domain, with the rest obtained from reference TRBV19 and TRBJ1-1, is as follows: DGGITQSPKYLFRKEGQNVTLSCEQNLNHDAMYWYRQDPGQGLRLIYYSQIVNDFQKGDIAEGYSVSREKKESFPLTVTSAQKNPTAFYLCASSSGWATEAFFGQGTRLTVV.

This rearrangement joins TRBV5-1 to TRBJ1-6, with D perhaps matching TRBD1 (6 bases). The CDR3 spans 16 residues. Germline CDR1 SGHRS, CDR2 YFSETQ. V was cut by 4 bases and J by 9 bases, with 20 bases left in between. CDR3 residues: CASSAELWTASSPLHF. CDR3 DNA sequence: TGCGCCAGCAGCGCGGAATTATGGACAGCGAGTTCACCCCTCCACTTT.

V and J are TRBV5-1 and TRBJ2-7, with 14 positions matching TRBD2. Germline V lookup: CDR1 SGHRS, CDR2 YFSETQ. Germline trimming cut 0 bases from V and 5 bases from J; bases unmatched to any gene: 7. The CDR3 covers 17 residues. In nucleotides, the CDR3 is TGCGCCAGCAGCTTGGAAGGGGGGACTAGCGGGAGCCACGAGCAGTACTTC. It yields the protein CASSLEGGTSGSHEQYF.

The rearrangement joins TRBV5-1 to TRBJ2-4; 7 nucleotides line up with TRBD2. CDR3 length: 18 residues. Germline values: CDR1 SGHRS, CDR2 YFSETQ. V shed 0 bases and J 0 bases; nucleotides not matched to a gene: 9. The CDR3 sequence: CASSLGREGVLAKNIQYF. Written as DNA, the CDR3 is TGCGCCAGCAGCTTGGGCAGGGAGGGTGTTCTAGCCAAAAACATTCAGTACTTC.

This chain joins TRBV9 and TRBJ2-5; D is possibly TRBD1 (6 bases). Germline V gene sequence: CDR1 SGDLS, CDR2 YYNGEE. Trimming shortened V by 4 bases and J by 4 bases, and 17 bases separated the two germline ends. The CDR3 covers 15 residues. CDR3 loop: CASSPSRTDGETQYF. In DNA form, the CDR3 reads TGTGCCAGCAGCCCTAGCCGGACAGACGGAGAGACCCAGTACTTC.

Only a few counts were recorded for this clone. This rearrangement joins TRBV2 to TRBJ2-4, with D possibly TRBD1 on 8 matching bases. Germline V gene data show CDR1 as SNHLY and CDR2 as FYNNEI. Trimming stripped 6 bases from V and 3 bases from J, with 15 bases between. CDR3 length: 15 amino acids. The CDR3 nucleotides read TGTGCCAGCAGCCGACAGGGGAGGGACAAAAACATTCAGTACTTC. Protein product: CASSRQGRDKNIQYF.

The rearrangement joins TRBV27 to TRBJ2-1, with D perhaps matching TRBD2 (6 bases). V lost 10 bases and J lost 8, with 15 bases in between. CDR1 is MNHEY and CDR2 is SMNVEV in the germline V gene (reference sequence). The CDR3 length is 12 residues. The CDR3 loop is CATGRTTHEQFF. The CDR3 coding sequence is TGTGCCACCGGGAGAACAACCCATGAGCAGTTCTTC.

The rearrangement uses TRBV10-3 and TRBJ2-5; the D gene is possibly TRBD1 (6 bases). In germline, CDR1 is ENHRY, CDR2 SYGVKD. The CDR3 runs to 13 residues. Deletions cut 8 bases from V and 2 bases from J, with 12 bases between. The DNA of the CDR3 is TGTGCCATCGGAGAAACAGGGCAAGAGACCCAGTACTTC. This sequence encodes CAIGETGQETQYF.

The chain has TRBV11-3 and TRBJ1-2, with TRBD1 identical over 9 bases. In germline, CDR1 is SGHNT, CDR2 YENEEA. The CDR3 runs 16 residues. V dropped 4 bases and J dropped 2; count of bases not matched to a gene: 8. The CDR3 loop is CASSSAGQGLNYGYTF. CDR3 DNA: TGTGCCAGCAGCTCAGCAGGACAGGGGTTGAACTATGGCTACACCTTC.

The chain combines TRBV5-1 with TRBJ2-7; TRBD1 agrees at 8 bases. Germline assignment: CDR1 SGHRS and CDR2 YFSETQ. This CDR3 has 16 residues. J was trimmed by 0 bases and V by 4 bases; bases with no gene match: 9. Here the CDR3 reads CASSVRPTGASYEQYF. The CDR3 nucleotides read TGCGCCAGCAGCGTACGCCCGACAGGGGCCTCCTACGAGCAGTACTTC.

The chain carries TRBV5-4 and TRBJ2-5; D call uncertain. The CDR3 length is 14 residues. V gave up 4 bases and J gave up 4 bases, with 14 bases separating them. CDR1 SGHNT and CDR2 YYREEE come from the germline V gene (reference sequence). CDR3 sequence (DNA): TGTGCCAGCAGCGAGCGAGGTATGGGAGAGACCCAGTACTTC. It encodes CASSERGMGETQYF.

V usage is TRBV5-1 and J usage is TRBJ1-1, with D possibly matching TRBD1 (5 bases). This CDR3 has 11 residues. The germline V and J ends were trimmed by 5 bases and 3 bases, with 5 bases remaining between them. CDR1 and CDR2 from the germline V gene are SGHRS and YFSETQ. This CDR3 reads CASRGDTEAFF. The CDR3 region has the DNA TGCGCCAGCAGAGGGGACACTGAAGCTTTCTTT. Combining the CDR3 with reference TRBV5-1 and TRBJ1-1 gives the whole variable domain KAGVTQTPRYLIKTRGQQVTLSCSPISGHRSVSWYQQTPGQGLQFLFEYFSETQRNKGNFPGRFSGRQFSNSRSEMNVSTLELGDSALYLCASRGDTEAFFGQGTRLTVV.

V is TRBV6-2 or TRBV6-3 and J is TRBJ1-2, with TRBD1 matching 7 bases. Trimming took 5 bases from V and 5 from J; bases not matched to a gene: 2. Germline lookup yields CDR1 MNHEY and CDR2 SVGEGT. This CDR3 comprises 12 residues. The CDR3 nucleotides read TGTGCCAGCAGTCCACAGGGGTATGGCTACACCTTC. It specifies CASSPQGYGYTF.

The V gene is TRBV14, the J gene TRBJ1-1; unclear D gene. The CDR3 sequence is 15 residues long. V was cut by 0 bases and J by 5 bases, with 13 bases left in between. In germline, CDR1 is SGHDN, CDR2 FVKESK. The CDR3 DNA sequence: TGTGCCAGCAGCCAAGATCAACGGAGGCTTACTGAAGCTTTCTTT. This encodes CASSQDQRRLTEAFF.